These 19 T cell receptor beta chains were sequenced from one sample in a study of early stage breast cancer tumors (dated by TCRdb to 2017 to 2019). The library was prepared using the immunoSEQ multiplex PCR assay. In TCRdb, the immuneACCESS table is reduced to in-frame sequences with V and J assigned. These tables do not hold every clone; where another copy was compared, an unresolved V gene accounts for under half, and the others remain unexplained. Present in this sample are around 50,000 clones, 65% to 90% of which were seen just once. The ten largest clones capture more than 1.1% of the sample. The source material was blood. Every receptor here comes from a person aged 45 to 59 with breast cancer.

The chain carries TRBV19 and TRBJ2-3; 7 nucleotides line up with TRBD1. The CDR3 has 17 amino acids. The V gene end was trimmed by 1 base and the J gene end by 0 bases; junction bases not matched to a gene: 7. Per the germline V gene, CDR1 is LNHDA and CDR2 is SQIVND (reference sequence). The CDR3 region has the DNA TGTGCCAGTAGTATAGCTGGGACAGCAACTAGCACAGATACGCAGTATTTT. Translated: CASSIAGTATSTDTQYF. The variable domain in full, with the rest retrieved from reference TRBV19 and TRBJ2-3, is DGGITQSPKYLFRKEGQNVTLSCEQNLNHDAMYWYRQDPGQGLRLIYYSQIVNDFQKGDIAEGYSVSREKKESFPLTVTSAQKNPTAFYLCASSIAGTATSTDTQYFGPGTRLTVL.

The rearrangement links TRBV7-2 to TRBJ1-2, with D possibly matching TRBD1 (5 bases). V lost 3 bases to trimming and J lost 0 bases, with 17 bases between them. Per the germline V gene, CDR1 is SGHTA and CDR2 is FQGNSA. The CDR3 is 17 amino acids. The CDR3 DNA is TGTGCCAGCAGCTTTGGCGGGGGGGGTCCAGCTAACTATGGCTACACCTTC. As protein: CASSFGGGGPANYGYTF.

The V gene is TRBV19, the J gene TRBJ2-2; possible D gene TRBD2, 6 bases. Germline CDR1 and CDR2: LNHDA and SQIVND (reference sequence). The CDR3 loop spans 13 amino acids. V shed 8 bases and J shed 6 bases, with 13 bases lying between them. CDR3: CASGRNPPGELFF. CDR3 sequence (DNA): TGTGCCAGTGGGAGGAATCCCCCCGGGGAGCTGTTTTTT.

This chain joins TRBV21-1 and TRBJ1-2; TRBD1, the D gene given by the table, was not confirmed from the DNA. TRBV21-1 is a listed pseudogene. The CDR3 spans 13 residues. The CDR3 DNA reads TGTGCCAGCATCGCTACAGGGAGTGGTGGCTACACCTTC. Its protein is CASIATGSGGYTF.

The table lists this clone with a count of one. V is TRBV27 and J is TRBJ1-2; 7 positions agree with TRBD1. CDR1 is MNHEY, CDR2 SMNVEV, per germline (reference sequence). This CDR3 contains 13 residues. Trimming at V came to 6 bases and at J to 5 bases, leaving 6 bases not matched to a gene. CDR3 region: CASRNTGAYGYTF. DNA of the CDR3: TGTGCCAGCAGGAATACAGGGGCTTATGGCTACACCTTC.

The genes are TRBV6-5 and TRBJ2-3, with 9 positions matching TRBD1. Germline CDR1 is MNHEY and CDR2 is SVGAGI. This CDR3 contains 15 residues. Losses at the gene ends were 4 bases for V and 6 bases for J; bases not matched to a gene: 8. CDR3 in DNA: TGTGCCAGCAGTTGGGGACAGGGTCCACCGGATACGCAGTATTTT. Its translation: CASSWGQGPPDTQYF.

The genes are TRBV4-3 and TRBJ2-2, with a tentative D call TRBD1 (5 bases). The germline V gene encodes CDR1 LGHNA and CDR2 YSLEER. V lost 1 base to trimming and J lost 3 bases, with 12 bases between them. The CDR3 is made up of 16 amino acids. CDR3 protein: CASSQVAGPDTGELFF. In DNA form, the CDR3 reads TGCGCCAGCAGCCAAGTCGCAGGGCCAGACACCGGGGAGCTGTTTTTT.

This sequence joins TRBV9 and TRBJ2-3; perhaps TRBD2 as D (5 bases). The CDR3 totals 14 residues. Between the trimmed V and J ends, which lost 7 bases and 2 bases, there was a span of 14 bases. Germline CDR1 reads SGDLS; CDR2 reads YYNGEE. DNA of the CDR3: TGTGCCAGCGGTCGGGGAAGTTCCACAGATACGCAGTATTTT. Amino acids: CASGRGSSTDTQYF.

This clone was seen a few times. The gene calls are TRBV7-9 and TRBJ2-1; 7 bases fit TRBD2. J lost 7 bases, V lost 1 base, and 7 bases had no gene match. Germline V gene data show CDR1 as SEHNR and CDR2 as FQNEAQ (reference sequence). The CDR3 is 15 amino acids. This CDR3 reads CASSLVTSIGNEQFF. In nucleotides, the CDR3 is TGTGCCAGCAGCTTAGTGACTAGCATTGGTAATGAGCAGTTCTTC.

This clone was found a few times. The chain couples TRBV10-3 to TRBJ1-2; 9 bases line up with TRBD1. The V segment lost 4 bases and the J segment 8 bases; nucleotides outside the gene matches: 8. The germline V gene encodes CDR1 ENHRY and CDR2 SYGVKD. CDR3 length: 14 amino acids. The CDR3, as DNA: TGTGCCATCAGTGGGGGGACAGGGATCGAAGGCTACACCTTC. Encoded protein: CAISGGTGIEGYTF.

About this clone: This specimen includes other DNA sequences encoding the same CDR3. This rearrangement joins TRBV6-5 to TRBJ2-7; D perhaps matches TRBD2 (5 bases). The germline V and J ends were trimmed by 0 bases and 4 bases, with 10 bases remaining between them. Germline CDR1 MNHEY, CDR2 SVGAGI. The CDR3 spans 14 residues. The DNA of the CDR3 is TGTGCCAGCAGTTACTCTCCTAGGGAGTACGAGCAGTACTTC. Translated, it gives CASSYSPREYEQYF.

This chain uses TRBV5-6 with TRBJ1-4, with TRBD1 as a possible D gene (5 bases). V was pared by 0 bases and J by 6 bases, with 18 bases between. The germline V gene encodes CDR1 SGHDT and CDR2 YYEEEE. The CDR3 totals 17 residues. CDR3 sequence (DNA): TGTGCCAGCAGCTTGGGGCTTGGGGGTAGCAGCGATGAAAAACTGTTTTTT. It is translated as CASSLGLGGSSDEKLFF.

This clone was observed a handful of times. This rearrangement joins TRBV14 to TRBJ2-1, with D possibly matching TRBD2 (6 bases). This CDR3 has 17 amino acids. V was pared by 1 base and J by 8 bases, with 21 bases between. Germline lookup yields CDR1 SGHDN and CDR2 FVKESK. CDR3 DNA: TGTGCCAGCAGCCAAGTATCGGGGGTGAGGTTTTTGGATGAGCAGTTCTTC. Protein sequence: CASSQVSGVRFLDEQFF. Drawing the rest from reference TRBV14 and TRBJ2-1, the complete variable domain is EAGVTQFPSHSVIEKGQTVTLRCDPISGHDNLYWYRRVMGKEIKFLLHFVKESKQDESGMPNNRFLAERTGGTYSTLKVQPAELEDSGVYFCASSQVSGVRFLDEQFFGPGTRLTVL.

The chain uses TRBV11-2 and TRBJ2-7; D possibly corresponds to TRBD2 (7 bases). Germline CDR1 SGHAT, CDR2 FQNNGV. The germline V and J ends were trimmed by 3 bases and 4 bases, with 13 bases remaining between them. The CDR3 is made up of 14 amino acids. Here the CDR3 DNA reads TGTGCCAGCAGCTTGACGGGGGGCCCGTACGAGCAGTACTTC. The encoded protein is CASSLTGGPYEQYF. Variable domain in full (rest from reference TRBV11-2 and TRBJ2-7): EAGVAQSPRYKIIEKRQSVAFWCNPISGHATLYWYQQILGQGPKLLIQFQNNGVVDDSQLPKDRFSAERLKGVDSTLKIQPAKLEDSAVYLCASSLTGGPYEQYFGPGTRLTVT.

The DNA of the CDR3 is TGTGCCAGCAGCTTGGGTGATAGCGGCTCCTACGAGCAGTACTTC. Amino acids: CASSLGDSGSYEQYF. J is TRBJ2-7 and V is TRBV5-4, with D maybe TRBD2 (6 bases). V was trimmed by 0 bases and J by 0 bases, leaving 10 bases between them. This CDR3 comprises 15 residues. Germline CDR1 SGHNT, CDR2 YYREEE (reference sequence).

The chain uses TRBV5-1 and TRBJ2-1; no firm D call. The CDR3 contains 14 residues. Germline V lookup: CDR1 SGHRS, CDR2 YFSETQ. The germline V and J ends were trimmed by 0 bases and 7 bases, with 11 bases remaining between them. CDR3 DNA: TGCGCCAGCAGCTTGGGGCCCGACTTGAATGAGCAGTTCTTC. It translates to CASSLGPDLNEQFF.

A single count supports this clone. The rearrangement links TRBV28 to TRBJ1-5; 9 nucleotides agree with TRBD1. Germline V gene sequence: CDR1 MDHEN, CDR2 SYDVKM. This CDR3 is built from 15 residues. With 4 bases clipped from V and 6 bases from J, the junction kept 7 bases outside the gene matches. DNA of the CDR3: TGTGCCAGCAGTTATCATACAGGGGGCGTTCAGCCCCAGCATTTT. It specifies CASSYHTGGVQPQHF. The full variable domain, in which reference TRBV28 and TRBJ1-5 provide the parts outside the CDR3, is DVKVTQSSRYLVKRTGEKVFLECVQDMDHENMFWYRQDPGLGLRLIYFSYDVKMKEKGDIPEGYSVSREKKERFSLILESASTNQTSMYLCASSYHTGGVQPQHFGDGTRLSIL.

This clone was counted a few times. The DNA for the CDR3 is TGTGCCAGCAGCAAACGGACAGGGTCGCTAGGGACTGAAGCTTTCTTT. Its protein product is CASSKRTGSLGTEAFF. The J gene is TRBJ1-1, the V gene TRBV7-9, with 8 bases identical to TRBD1. Per the germline V gene, CDR1 is SEHNR and CDR2 is FQNEAQ (reference sequence). This CDR3 spans 16 amino acids. With V trimmed by 5 bases and J by 5 bases, 13 bases remained unmatched.

The V and J genes are TRBV27 and TRBJ2-1; 10 bases agree with TRBD2. Per germline, CDR1 MNHEY and CDR2 SMNVEV (reference sequence). This CDR3 region has 15 residues. Trimming removed 7 bases from V and 8 bases from J; junction bases left unmatched: 11. The CDR3 region has the DNA TGTGCCAGCACCACCGGGACTAGCGCTGACGATGAGCAGTTCTTC. Translating gives CASTTGTSADDEQFF.